This is a list of T cell receptor beta chains from one sample in a study of vaccination and CD4 T cells after COVID-19. TCRdb passed the PCR reads through MiXCR, listing each CDR3 protein once. Of 20,000 to 30,000 distinct CDR3 sequences detected, less than 40% appear once; the ten largest clones hold around 2.9%. For these receptors, no antigen is known. Source: CD4+ T cells from blood, cultured in vitro, taken about 7 months after SARS-CoV-2 vaccination. Receptors were obtained from a human donor who had recovered from COVID-19. CDR3s include the opening cysteine and the closing phenylalanine or tryptophan. A D gene is named only where the DNA matches it firmly. Size is stated for part of the rows, as once, few or many counts, or as a class when the clone is expanded.

D: -
size: -
length: 15
J: TRBJ1-5
V: TRBV19
CDR3: CASSASVGSNQPQHF
DNA: TGTGCCAGTAGCGCCTCAGTGGGTAGCAATCAGCCCCAGCATTTT

D: -
size: -
length: 15
J: TRBJ1-1
V: TRBV7-2
CDR3: CASSLRGGLNTEAFF
DNA: TGTGCCAGCAGCTTACGGGGGGGACTAAACACTGAAGCTTTCTTT

D: -
size: few
length: 15
J: TRBJ2-2
V: TRBV20-1
CDR3: CSAKRGHPEVGELFF
DNA: TGCAGTGCCAAAAGAGGGCATCCAGAGGTTGGGGAGCTGTTTTTT

D: TRBD2
size: -
length: 14
J: TRBJ2-7
V: TRBV20-1
CDR3: CSARVLADYYEQYF
DNA: TGCAGTGCTAGGGTACTAGCGGATTACTACGAGCAGTACTTC

D: -
size: few
length: 14
J: TRBJ1-6
V: TRBV20-1
CDR3: CSAERRGQESPLHF
DNA: TGCAGTGCCGAAAGGCGGGGCCAGGAATCACCCCTCCACTTT

D: -
size: -
length: 12
J: TRBJ2-5
V: TRBV20-1
CDR3: CSASSLKETQYF
DNA: TGCAGTGCTAGCAGCCTCAAAGAGACCCAGTACTTC

D: -
size: few
length: 15
J: TRBJ1-5
V: TRBV6-2/TRBV6-3
CDR3: CASSYGGSGNQPQHF
DNA: TGTGCCAGCAGTTACGGTGGGTCAGGCAATCAGCCCCAGCATTTT

D: TRBD2
size: -
length: 14
J: TRBJ2-1
V: TRBV19
CDR3: CASSRGLAANEQFF
DNA: TGTGCCAGTAGTAGGGGACTAGCGGCAAATGAGCAGTTCTTC

D: -
size: many
length: 12
J: TRBJ2-5
V: TRBV6-1
CDR3: CASSGTAETQYF
DNA: TGTGCCAGCAGTGGGACAGCAGAGACCCAGTACTTC

D: TRBD2
size: few
length: 16
J: TRBJ2-6
V: TRBV20-1
CDR3: CSGGSGRAGGANVLTF
DNA: TGCAGTGGGGGTAGCGGGAGGGCCGGTGGGGCCAACGTCCTGACTTTC

D: -
size: few
length: 18
J: TRBJ2-7
V: TRBV27
CDR3: CASSPPPGLRGPAYEQYF
DNA: TGTGCCAGCAGTCCCCCTCCCGGACTGAGGGGCCCAGCATACGAGCAGTACTTC

D: -
size: -
length: 16
J: TRBJ2-1
V: TRBV19
CDR3: CASSTPRGSSYNEQFF
DNA: TGTGCCAGTAGTACCCCCCGGGGGAGCTCCTACAATGAGCAGTTCTTC

D: -
size: -
length: 14
J: TRBJ2-7
V: TRBV7-8
CDR3: CASSENGGYYEQYF
DNA: TGTGCCAGCAGCGAGAATGGGGGTTACTACGAGCAGTACTTC

D: TRBD2
size: -
length: 17
J: TRBJ2-5
V: TRBV4-3
CDR3: CASSQELRLAGQETQYF
DNA: TGCGCCAGCAGCCAAGAATTGAGGCTAGCGGGCCAAGAGACCCAGTACTTC

D: -
size: -
length: 14
J: TRBJ2-7
V: TRBV4-1
CDR3: CASSQAGQSYEQYF
DNA: TGCGCCAGCAGCCAAGCCGGACAGTCCTACGAGCAGTACTTC

D: TRBD2
size: once
length: 16
J: TRBJ2-7
V: TRBV20-1
CDR3: CSARSPRLAGAYEQYF
DNA: TGCAGTGCTAGATCCCCTCGACTAGCGGGAGCCTACGAGCAGTACTTC

D: -
size: -
length: 16
J: TRBJ1-5
V: TRBV7-2
CDR3: CASSLGRGRARQPQHF
DNA: TGTGCCAGCAGCTTAGGGCGCGGCAGGGCGAGGCAGCCCCAGCATTTT

D: -
size: -
length: 12
J: TRBJ2-3
V: TRBV6-1
CDR3: CASGAGTDTQYF
DNA: TGTGCCAGCGGGGCGGGCACAGATACGCAGTATTTT

D: -
size: -
length: 14
J: TRBJ2-1
V: TRBV20-1
CDR3: CSAKGPASYNEQFF
DNA: TGCAGTGCCAAAGGACCCGCCTCCTACAATGAGCAGTTCTTC

D: TRBD2
size: -
length: 14
J: TRBJ2-7
V: TRBV10-2
CDR3: CASIGTSGSYEQYF
DNA: TGCGCCAGCATCGGGACTAGCGGCTCCTACGAGCAGTACTTC

D: TRBD1
size: -
length: 14
J: TRBJ1-5
V: TRBV28
CDR3: CASTRGGSNQPQHF
DNA: TGTGCCAGCACTCGAGGGGGCAGCAATCAGCCCCAGCATTTT

D: TRBD2
size: -
length: 16
J: TRBJ2-6
V: TRBV7-2
CDR3: CASSWGGGSGANVLTF
DNA: TGTGCCAGCAGCTGGGGGGGGGGCTCTGGGGCCAACGTCCTGACTTTC

D: -
size: -
length: 13
J: TRBJ1-1
V: TRBV28
CDR3: CASSIDMNTEAFF
DNA: TGTGCCAGCAGTATAGACATGAACACTGAAGCTTTCTTT

D: -
size: -
length: 14
J: TRBJ1-5
V: TRBV10-3
CDR3: CAISPGRLDQPQHF
DNA: TGTGCCATCTCCCCGGGACGTCTCGATCAGCCCCAGCATTTT

D: -
size: -
length: 13
J: TRBJ2-5
V: TRBV19
CDR3: CASRMGVTETQYF
DNA: TGTGCCAGTAGAATGGGGGTCACAGAGACCCAGTACTTC

D: -
size: few
length: 13
J: TRBJ2-3
V: TRBV28
CDR3: CASRSKYRDTQYF
DNA: TGTGCCAGCAGGTCGAAATATCGAGATACGCAGTATTTT

D: -
size: -
length: 13
J: TRBJ1-5
V: TRBV28
CDR3: CASSLGGVQPQHF
DNA: TGTGCCAGCAGTTTAGGTGGCGTGCAGCCTCAGCATTTT

D: -
size: -
length: 14
J: TRBJ2-1
V: TRBV6-1
CDR3: CASRGLASYNEQFF
DNA: TGTGCCAGCAGGGGCTTGGCCTCCTACAATGAGCAGTTCTTC

D: TRBD2
size: -
length: 15
J: TRBJ2-7
V: TRBV7-2
CDR3: CASSLAASGRREQYF
DNA: TGTGCCAGCAGCTTAGCGGCTAGCGGGAGAAGAGAGCAGTACTTC

D: TRBD1
size: few
length: 15
J: TRBJ2-7
V: TRBV7-2
CDR3: CASSLEVTGRNEQYF
DNA: TGTGCCAGCAGCTTAGAAGTGACAGGGCGTAACGAGCAGTACTTC

D: -
size: -
length: 14
J: TRBJ2-1
V: TRBV20-1
CDR3: CSARSTGGYNEQFF
DNA: TGCAGTGCTAGGAGCACCGGGGGTTACAATGAGCAGTTCTTC

D: -
size: medium-sized
length: 12
J: TRBJ1-5
V: TRBV27
CDR3: CASSTPGQPQHF
DNA: TGTGCCAGCAGTACCCCGGGTCAGCCCCAGCATTTT

D: -
size: -
length: 13
J: TRBJ1-1
V: TRBV11-2
CDR3: CASSPQGNTEAFF
DNA: TGTGCCAGCAGCCCGCAGGGGAACACTGAAGCTTTCTTT

D: -
size: -
length: 16
J: TRBJ2-1
V: TRBV7-2
CDR3: CASSSLTRVSYNEQFF
DNA: TGTGCCAGCAGCTCATTGACTAGAGTCTCCTACAATGAGCAGTTCTTC

D: -
size: -
length: 14
J: TRBJ1-5
V: TRBV19
CDR3: CASSIGRIQRPQHF
DNA: TGTGCCAGTAGTATTGGTCGGATTCAACGACCCCAGCATTTT

D: -
size: -
length: 12
J: TRBJ2-5
V: TRBV7-9
CDR3: CASSLVQETQYF
DNA: TGTGCCAGCAGCTTAGTCCAAGAGACCCAGTACTTC

D: TRBD1
size: -
length: 16
J: TRBJ2-7
V: TRBV28
CDR3: CASRGPGQVVSYEQYF
DNA: TGTGCCAGCAGGGGGCCGGGACAGGTGGTATCCTACGAGCAGTACTTC

D: -
size: -
length: 17
J: TRBJ1-2
V: TRBV6-5
CDR3: CASSYSRAGWGNYGYTF
DNA: TGTGCCAGCAGTTACTCGCGGGCAGGTTGGGGGAACTATGGCTACACCTTC

D: -
size: -
length: 12
J: TRBJ2-1
V: TRBV7-2
CDR3: CASSPARVQQFF
DNA: TGTGCCAGCAGCCCCGCGCGCGTCCAGCAGTTCTTC

D: TRBD2
size: -
length: 17
J: TRBJ2-2
V: TRBV25-1
CDR3: CASSEWSAGGGTGELFF
DNA: TGTGCCAGCAGTGAATGGTCCGCGGGAGGGGGCACCGGGGAGCTGTTTTTT

D: -
size: -
length: 14
J: TRBJ1-2
V: TRBV6-1
CDR3: CASNRNRRDYGYTF
DNA: TGTGCCAGCAACCGAAATCGGAGGGACTATGGCTACACCTTC

D: TRBD2
size: -
length: 15
J: TRBJ2-3
V: TRBV7-2
CDR3: CASSRLAGGQVTQYF
DNA: TGTGCCAGCAGCCGACTAGCGGGGGGGCAGGTTACGCAGTATTTT

D: -
size: -
length: 13
J: TRBJ2-1
V: TRBV6-5
CDR3: CASSYSPWNEQFF
DNA: TGTGCCAGCAGTTACTCGCCGTGGAATGAGCAGTTCTTC

D: -
size: once
length: 14
J: TRBJ1-2
V: TRBV7-2
CDR3: CASSSRAPPGGYTF
DNA: TGTGCCAGCAGCTCGCGCGCCCCCCCGGGTGGCTACACCTTC

D: TRBD2
size: -
length: 16
J: TRBJ2-7
V: TRBV28
CDR3: CASSSRSGRAPYEQYF
DNA: TGTGCCAGCAGTTCCCGTAGCGGGAGGGCCCCCTACGAGCAGTACTTC

D: -
size: -
length: 15
J: TRBJ1-2
V: TRBV20-1
CDR3: CSARDRRTAIYGYTF
DNA: TGCAGTGCTAGAGACCGCCGGACAGCTATCTATGGCTACACCTTC

D: TRBD2
size: few
length: 13
J: TRBJ2-3
V: TRBV20-1
CDR3: CSASGRTADTQYF
DNA: TGCAGTGCTAGCGGGAGGACCGCAGATACGCAGTATTTT

D: TRBD1
size: -
length: 14
J: TRBJ2-7
V: TRBV5-4
CDR3: CASSNGQGRYEQYF
DNA: TGTGCCAGCAGCAACGGACAGGGCCGGTACGAGCAGTACTTC

D: -
size: few
length: 12
J: TRBJ2-7
V: TRBV20-1
CDR3: CSARLQGYEQYF
DNA: TGCAGTGCCCGTCTTCAGGGCTACGAGCAGTACTTC

D: TRBD1
size: -
length: 15
J: TRBJ1-2
V: TRBV2
CDR3: CASSSSGQGGYGYTF
DNA: TGTGCCAGCAGCTCCTCGGGACAGGGGGGCTATGGCTACACCTTC

D: TRBD2
size: few
length: 14
J: TRBJ2-4
V: TRBV7-9
CDR3: CASSLGTSTNIQYF
DNA: TGTGCCAGCAGCTTGGGGACTAGCACCAACATTCAGTACTTC

D: -
size: -
length: 13
J: TRBJ1-6
V: TRBV28
CDR3: CASSLSGHRPLHF
DNA: TGTGCCAGCAGTTTATCGGGGCATCGACCCCTCCACTTT